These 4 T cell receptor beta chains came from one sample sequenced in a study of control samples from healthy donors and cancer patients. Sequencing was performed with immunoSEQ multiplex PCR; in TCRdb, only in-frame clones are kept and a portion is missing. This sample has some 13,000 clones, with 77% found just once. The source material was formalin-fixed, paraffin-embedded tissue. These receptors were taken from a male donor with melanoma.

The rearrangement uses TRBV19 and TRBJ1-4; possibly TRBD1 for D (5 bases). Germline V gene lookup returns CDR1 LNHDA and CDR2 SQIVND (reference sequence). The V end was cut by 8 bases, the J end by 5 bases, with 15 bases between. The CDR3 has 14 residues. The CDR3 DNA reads TGTGCCAGTGGTTCGCAGGGCTACAATGAAAAACTGTTTTTT. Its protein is CASGSQGYNEKLFF. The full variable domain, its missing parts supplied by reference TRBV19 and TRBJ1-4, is DGGITQSPKYLFRKEGQNVTLSCEQNLNHDAMYWYRQDPGQGLRLIYYSQIVNDFQKGDIAEGYSVSREKKESFPLTVTSAQKNPTAFYLCASGSQGYNEKLFFGSGTQLSVL.

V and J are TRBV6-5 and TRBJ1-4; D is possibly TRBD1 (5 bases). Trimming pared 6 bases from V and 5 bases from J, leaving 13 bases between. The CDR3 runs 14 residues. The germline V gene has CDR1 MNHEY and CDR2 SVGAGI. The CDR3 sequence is CASSSDRENEKLFF. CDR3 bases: TGTGCCAGCAGCTCCGACAGAGAAAATGAAAAACTGTTTTTT.

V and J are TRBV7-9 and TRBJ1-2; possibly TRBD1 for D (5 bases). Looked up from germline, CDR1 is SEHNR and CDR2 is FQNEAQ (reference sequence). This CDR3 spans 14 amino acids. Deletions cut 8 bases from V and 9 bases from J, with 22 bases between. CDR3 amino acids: CASGDAGRGDRYTF. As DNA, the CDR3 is TGTGCCAGCGGAGACGCAGGGAGGGGAGATCGCTACACCTTC.

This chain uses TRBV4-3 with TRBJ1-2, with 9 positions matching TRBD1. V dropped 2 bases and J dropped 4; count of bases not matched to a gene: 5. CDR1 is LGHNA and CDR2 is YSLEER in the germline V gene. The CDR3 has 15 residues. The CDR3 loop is CASSQLDRGLYGYTF. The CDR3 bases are TGCGCCAGCAGCCAACTGGACAGGGGCCTCTATGGCTACACCTTC.